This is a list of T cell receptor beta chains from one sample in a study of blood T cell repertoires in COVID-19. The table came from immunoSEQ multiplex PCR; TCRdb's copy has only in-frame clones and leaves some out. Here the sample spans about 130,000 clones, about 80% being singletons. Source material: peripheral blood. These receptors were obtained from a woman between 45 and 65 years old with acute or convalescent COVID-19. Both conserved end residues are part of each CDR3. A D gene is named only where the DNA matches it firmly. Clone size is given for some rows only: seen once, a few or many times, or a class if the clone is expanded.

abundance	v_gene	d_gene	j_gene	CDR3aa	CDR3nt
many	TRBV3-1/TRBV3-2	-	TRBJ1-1	CASSLYRVNTEAFF	TGTGCCAGCAGCCTCTACAGGGTGAACACTGAAGCTTTCTTT
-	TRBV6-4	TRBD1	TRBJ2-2	CASSVDRDRHTGELFF	TGTGCCAGCAGTGTTGACCGGGACAGGCACACCGGGGAGCTGTTTTTT
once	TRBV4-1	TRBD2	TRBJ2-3	CASSQDTSGGTDTQYF	TGCGCCAGCAGCCAAGATACTAGCGGGGGCACAGATACGCAGTATTTT
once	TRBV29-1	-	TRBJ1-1	CSAEDGGAEAFF	TGCAGCGCGGAGGACGGAGGGGCTGAAGCTTTCTTT
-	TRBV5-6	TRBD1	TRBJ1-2	CASSPLGQGGGNYGYTF	TGTGCCAGCAGCCCACTGGGACAGGGAGGAGGTAACTATGGCTACACCTTC
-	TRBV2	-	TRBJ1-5	CASSETPDRDQPQHF	TGTGCCAGCAGTGAAACCCCGGACAGAGATCAGCCCCAGCATTTT
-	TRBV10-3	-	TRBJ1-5	CAISDSIGDQPQHF	TGTGCCATCAGTGACTCGATCGGAGATCAGCCCCAGCATTTT
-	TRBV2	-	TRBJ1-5	CASSEIARGDQPQHF	TGTGCCAGCAGTGAAATAGCCAGGGGAGATCAGCCCCAGCATTTT
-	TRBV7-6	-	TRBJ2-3	CASSFGHSSTDTQYF	TGTGCCAGCAGCTTTGGGCACTCTAGCACAGATACGCAGTATTTT
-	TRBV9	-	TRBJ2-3	CASSVESGRTSTDTQYF	TGTGCCAGCAGCGTAGAGTCGGGGAGAACTAGCACAGATACGCAGTATTTT
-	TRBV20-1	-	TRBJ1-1	CSASAAGRVGAEAFF	TGCAGTGCTAGTGCAGCAGGGAGGGTCGGAGCTGAAGCTTTCTTT
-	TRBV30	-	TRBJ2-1	CAWSPDGGINEQFF	TGTGCCTGGAGTCCCGACGGCGGTATAAATGAGCAGTTCTTC
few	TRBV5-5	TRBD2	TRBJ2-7	CASSFPAGGKSPLYEQYF	TGTGCCAGCAGCTTCCCAGCGGGGGGGAAAAGCCCTCTCTACGAGCAGTACTTC
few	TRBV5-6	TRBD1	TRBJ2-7	CASSWGQMYEQYF	TGTGCCAGCAGCTGGGGACAGATGTACGAGCAGTACTTC
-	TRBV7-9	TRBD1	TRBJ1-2	CASSFTGDGYTF	TGTGCCAGCAGCTTTACAGGGGACGGCTACACCTTC
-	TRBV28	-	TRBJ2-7	CASSLGQYEQYF	TGTGCCAGCAGTTTAGGACAGTACGAGCAGTACTTC
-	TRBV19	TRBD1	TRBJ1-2	CASSTLRDRDSYGYTF	TGTGCCAGTAGTACCCTCCGGGACAGGGATTCCTATGGCTACACCTTC
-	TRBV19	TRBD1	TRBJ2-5	CASSPDRVGETQYF	TGTGCCAGTAGTCCTGACAGGGTAGGAGAGACCCAGTACTTC
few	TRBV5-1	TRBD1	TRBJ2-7	CASSLRTGGEQYF	TGCGCCAGCAGCTTGAGGACAGGGGGCGAGCAGTACTTC
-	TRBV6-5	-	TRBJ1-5	CASSIGQSNQPQHF	TGTGCCAGCAGTATCGGACAGAGCAATCAGCCCCAGCATTTT
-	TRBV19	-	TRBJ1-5	CASKRQDSNQPQHF	TGTGCCAGTAAACGACAAGATAGCAATCAGCCCCAGCATTTT
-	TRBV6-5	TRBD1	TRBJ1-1	CASSPGQGATEAFF	TGTGCCAGCAGCCCGGGACAGGGAGCCACTGAAGCTTTCTTT
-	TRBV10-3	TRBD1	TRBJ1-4	CAIGQGEKLFF	TGTGCCATCGGACAGGGGGAAAAACTGTTTTTT
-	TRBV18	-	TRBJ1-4	CASARLSTNEKLFF	TGTGCCAGCGCTAGGTTGTCGACTAATGAAAAACTGTTTTTT
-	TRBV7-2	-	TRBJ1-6	CASSKQAVTNSPLHF	TGTGCCAGCAGCAAACAGGCCGTTACAAATTCACCCCTCCACTTT
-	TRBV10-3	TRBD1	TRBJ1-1	CAIRLTGEDTEAFF	TGTGCCATCAGGCTGACAGGGGAAGACACTGAAGCTTTCTTT
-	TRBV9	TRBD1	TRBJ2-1	CASSLGQGIHNEQFF	TGTGCCAGCAGCCTCGGACAGGGTATCCACAATGAGCAGTTCTTC
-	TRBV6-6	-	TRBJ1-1	CASSYNPVNTEAFF	TGTGCCAGCAGTTACAATCCGGTTAACACTGAAGCTTTCTTT
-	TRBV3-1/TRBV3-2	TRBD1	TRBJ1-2	CASSQAHNRGRNYGYTF	TGTGCCAGCAGCCAAGCCCACAACAGGGGGCGTAACTATGGCTACACCTTC
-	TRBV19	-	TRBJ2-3	CASAPGVGDTQYF	TGTGCCAGTGCCCCCGGAGTTGGAGATACGCAGTATTTT
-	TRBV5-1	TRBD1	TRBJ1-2	CASSLAGTGGYGYTF	TGCGCCAGCAGCCTGGCAGGGACAGGGGGTTATGGCTACACCTTC
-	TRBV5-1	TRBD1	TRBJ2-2	CASSYPRDRPSGPGELFF	TGCGCCAGCAGTTACCCCCGGGACAGGCCCTCAGGCCCCGGGGAGCTGTTTTTT
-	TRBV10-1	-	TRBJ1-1	CASSAIRGNTEAFF	TGCGCCAGCAGCGCTATCAGAGGGAACACTGAAGCTTTCTTT
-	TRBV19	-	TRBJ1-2	CASSDRTVSLYGYTF	TGTGCCAGTAGCGACCGGACAGTCTCACTCTATGGCTACACCTTC
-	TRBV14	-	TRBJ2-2	CASSRNDRLFF	TGTGCCAGCAGCCGGAACGACAGGCTGTTTTTT
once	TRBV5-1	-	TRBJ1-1	CASSPNSRNTEAFF	TGCGCCAGCAGCCCCAATTCGAGGAACACTGAAGCTTTCTTT
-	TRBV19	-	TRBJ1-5	CASSIRGAAEPQHF	TGTGCCAGTAGTATCAGGGGAGCTGCGGAGCCCCAGCATTTT
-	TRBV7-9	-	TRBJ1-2	CASSSSYGYTF	TGTGCCAGCAGCTCCTCCTATGGCTACACCTTC
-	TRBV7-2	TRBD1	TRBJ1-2	CASSAQGDGYTF	TGTGCCAGCAGCGCCCAGGGGGATGGCTACACCTTC
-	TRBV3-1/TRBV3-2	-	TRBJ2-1	CASSQVGDEQFF	TGTGCCAGCAGCCAAGTCGGGGATGAGCAGTTCTTC
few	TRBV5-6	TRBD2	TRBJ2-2	CASNNLAGGGAGELFF	TGTGCCAGCAACAACCTAGCGGGGGGCGGCGCCGGGGAGCTGTTTTTT
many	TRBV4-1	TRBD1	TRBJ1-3	CASSQDWTGGNTIYF	TGCGCCAGCAGCCAAGATTGGACAGGGGGAAACACCATATATTTT
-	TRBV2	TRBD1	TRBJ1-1	CASNSGIEQGAFF	TGTGCCAGCAATTCGGGGATTGAACAGGGGGCTTTCTTT
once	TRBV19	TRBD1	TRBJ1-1	CASTLGQGRDVITEAFF	TGTGCCAGTACCTTAGGACAGGGGAGGGATGTAATCACTGAAGCTTTCTTT
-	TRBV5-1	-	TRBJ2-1	CASSLVVRGNEQFF	TGCGCCAGCAGCTTAGTCGTCCGGGGCAATGAGCAGTTCTTC
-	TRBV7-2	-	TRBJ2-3	CASSLVLALTGDTQYF	TGTGCCAGCAGCTTAGTATTGGCCCTTACAGGAGATACGCAGTATTTT
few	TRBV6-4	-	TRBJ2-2	CASSVELFKGELFF	TGTGCCAGCAGTGTGGAGCTTTTTAAGGGGGAGCTGTTTTTT
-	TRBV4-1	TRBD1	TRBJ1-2	CASSQADRGLDGYTF	TGCGCCAGCAGCCAAGCGGACAGGGGGCTTGATGGCTACACCTTC
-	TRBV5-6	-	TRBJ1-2	CASSSPPMSYGYTF	TGTGCCAGCAGCTCCCCCCCGATGAGCTATGGCTACACCTTC
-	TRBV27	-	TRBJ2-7	CASSFTAGSYEQYF	TGTGCCAGCAGTTTTACAGCAGGCTCCTACGAGCAGTACTTC
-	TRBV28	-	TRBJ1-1	CASSFSVNTEAFF	TGTGCCAGCAGTTTTTCAGTGAACACTGAAGCTTTCTTT
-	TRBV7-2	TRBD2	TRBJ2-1	CASSPRGSGGINEQFF	TGTGCCAGCAGCCCTCGGGGTAGCGGGGGCATCAATGAGCAGTTCTTC
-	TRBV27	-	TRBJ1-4	CASGVNEKLFF	TGTGCCAGCGGAGTGAATGAAAAACTGTTTTTT
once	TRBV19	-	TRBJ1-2	CASSIDRDYGYTF	TGTGCCAGTAGTATAGACAGGGACTATGGCTACACCTTC
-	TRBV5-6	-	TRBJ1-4	CASSSRTERGEKLFF	TGTGCCAGCAGCTCCCGGACCGAAAGGGGTGAAAAACTGTTTTTT